Each of the 17 T cell receptor beta chains below was sequenced from the same sample in a study of T-cell reconstitution after alpha-beta-depleted transplantation in children. The library targeted TCRbeta and was prepared with unique molecular identifiers. Using its own MiXCR run on the PCR reads, TCRdb lists one record per CDR3 protein. Here the sample spans a few hundred thousand distinct CDR3 sequences, 10% to 15% being singletons. The material sequenced was PBMCs, mostly from graft donor cells, taken 360 days after TCRalphabeta/CD19-depleted stem cell transplant. The source is a male patient younger than 18 who had a stem cell transplant for acute myeloid leukemia, so the T cells may come from the graft donor.

The table lists this clonotype with a count of one. The J gene is TRBJ2-5, the V gene TRBV2, with D tentatively TRBD1 (6 bases). V dropped 7 bases and J dropped 4 bases, with 22 bases sitting between them. The germline V gene has CDR1 SNHLY and CDR2 FYNNEI. This CDR3 comprises 16 residues. The CDR3 spells CASMALMIEGVETQYF. CDR3 in DNA: TGTGCCAGCATGGCACTTATGATTGAGGGGGTAGAGACCCAGTACTTC.

This rearrangement joins TRBV4-2 to TRBJ2-7; 10 positions match TRBD2. The ends lost 2 bases at V and 3 bases at J; junction bases unmatched: 10. Germline CDR1 is LGHNA and CDR2 is YNFKEQ. The CDR3 sequence is 17 residues long. The DNA of the CDR3 is TGTGCCAGCAGCCAAAATTTCGGGACTAGCGCGGTCTACGAGCAGTACTTC. This sequence encodes CASSQNFGTSAVYEQYF.

This clonotype was counted between two and nine times. The rearrangement joins TRBV20-1 to TRBJ2-5; tentative D call: TRBD1 (5 bases). In germline, CDR1 is DFQATT, CDR2 SNEGSKA (reference sequence). The CDR3 sequence is 14 residues long. Trimming took 6 bases from V and 0 from J, leaving 14 bases between them. Here the CDR3 DNA reads TGCAGTGCCCACTTTACAGGACACCAAGAGACCCAGTACTTC. Its translation: CSAHFTGHQETQYF.

The CDR3 sequence: CASSLFAVSYEQYF. The CDR3 DNA reads TGTGCCAGCAGTTTATTCGCCGTTTCCTACGAGCAGTACTTC. J is TRBJ2-7 and V is TRBV28; D ambiguous. There are 14 residues in the CDR3. The germline V gene encodes CDR1 MDHEN and CDR2 SYDVKM. Deletions cut 1 base from V and 1 base from J, with 8 bases between.

This chain uses TRBV5-1 with TRBJ2-1, with TRBD2 matching 8 bases. With 7 bases clipped from V and 7 bases from J, the junction kept 7 bases outside the gene matches. The length of the CDR3 is 13 residues. Germline V lookup: CDR1 SGHRS, CDR2 YFSETQ. CDR3 sequence reads: CASPREEGNEQFF. The CDR3 nucleotides are TGCGCCAGCCCGCGGGAGGAAGGAAATGAGCAGTTCTTC.

The V call is TRBV5-1, the J call TRBJ1-2; D gene uncertain. CDR1 is SGHRS, CDR2 YFSETQ, per germline. Trimming took 0 bases from V and 2 from J, leaving 17 bases between them. The CDR3 has 17 amino acids. CDR3 in amino acids: CASSLDRRTGLNYGYTF. Here the CDR3 DNA reads TGCGCCAGCAGCTTGGATAGACGTACCGGGTTGAACTATGGCTACACCTTC.

This clonotype came up a few times. The chain employs TRBV6-1 and TRBJ2-4; D might be TRBD2 (7 bases). This CDR3 contains 16 residues. Looked up from germline, CDR1 is MNHNS and CDR2 is SASEGT. Trimming took 3 bases from V and 0 from J, leaving 12 bases between them. Here the CDR3 reads CASSERGGLAKNIQYF. CDR3 DNA: TGTGCCAGCAGTGAGAGGGGGGGGTTAGCCAAAAACATTCAGTACTTC.

This sequence joins TRBV6-5 and TRBJ1-2; no clear D gene. The CDR3 has 18 residues. The V gene's germline CDR1 is MNHEY and CDR2 SVGAGI. With 0 bases removed from V and 4 bases from J, the gap between germline ends came to 21 bases. The CDR3 DNA reads as TGTGCCAGCAGTTACTCGTACCACGGCTTAACTCTGTCCTATGGCTACACCTTC. Its protein product is CASSYSYHGLTLSYGYTF.

This clonotype was picked up a small number of times. The chain carries TRBV11-1 and TRBJ2-1, with 11 bases identical to TRBD2. Trimming cost V 5 bases and J 4 bases; bases outside gene matches: 4. The CDR3 is 15 amino acids. Germline CDR1 reads SGHAT; CDR2 reads FQDESV (reference sequence). The CDR3 region has the DNA TGTGCCAGCAGCACCCGGACTAGCGGGTACAATGAGCAGTTCTTC. Translation gives CASSTRTSGYNEQFF.

This clonotype was observed many times. This chain uses TRBV29-1 with TRBJ2-2; 12 nucleotides agree with TRBD1. Trimming removed 4 bases from V and 1 base from J; junction bases left unmatched: 7. CDR3 size: 17 residues. Germline CDR1 reads SQVTM; CDR2 reads ANQGSEA. In DNA form, the CDR3 reads TGCAGCGTTGCCTACCGGGACAGGGGGCGGAACACCGGGGAGCTGTTTTTT. Translation gives CSVAYRDRGRNTGELFF.

This clonotype has just a few counts. This sequence joins TRBV11-2 and TRBJ2-1, with D maybe TRBD2 (6 bases). This CDR3 region has 14 residues. Germline V lookup: CDR1 SGHAT, CDR2 FQNNGV. Trimming shortened V by 5 bases and J by 6 bases, and 14 bases separated the two germline ends. CDR3 region: CASSPLTRPNEQFF. The CDR3 nucleotides are TGTGCCAGCAGCCCACTGACTAGACCCAATGAGCAGTTCTTC.

The chain is built from TRBV6-1 and TRBJ2-1; 14 bases map to TRBD2. The germline gives CDR1 MNHNS, CDR2 SASEGT. The CDR3 length is 17 residues. The V gene end was trimmed by 4 bases and the J gene end by 6 bases; junction bases not matched to a gene: 8. The CDR3 spells CASSGLAGGRYVNEQFF. As DNA, the CDR3 is TGTGCCAGCAGTGGACTAGCGGGAGGGAGGTATGTCAATGAGCAGTTCTTC.

This clonotype occurred many times. The V and J genes are TRBV20-1 and TRBJ2-3; 7 positions agree with TRBD2. This CDR3 contains 14 residues. Losses at the gene ends were 4 bases for V and 4 bases for J; bases not matched to a gene: 8. Germline V gene data show CDR1 as DFQATT and CDR2 as SNEGSKA (reference sequence). The CDR3 spells CSATASGLPDTQYF. The DNA of the CDR3 is TGCAGTGCTACCGCTAGCGGACTCCCAGATACGCAGTATTTT.

This clonotype was counted a few times. Written as DNA, the CDR3 is TGTGCCACCAGTAAGACTAGCGGGAGGTATGAGCAGTTCTTC. This gives the protein CATSKTSGRYEQFF. The genes are TRBV24-1 and TRBJ2-1; 13 positions match TRBD2. V gave up 6 bases and J gave up 8 bases; unmatched junction bases: 3. Germline CDR1 and CDR2: KGHDR and SFDVKD. The CDR3 loop spans 14 amino acids.

This clonotype was counted between two and nine times. This rearrangement joins TRBV6-5 to TRBJ1-6; no firm D call. CDR1 is MNHEY and CDR2 is SVGAGI in the germline V gene. The CDR3 extends over 16 amino acids. Trimming cost V 2 bases and J 3 bases, with 11 bases left between them. The CDR3 loop reads CASSYGQALYNSPLHF. CDR3 nucleotides: TGTGCCAGCAGTTACGGCCAAGCTCTCTATAATTCACCCCTCCACTTT.

This clonotype was detected a few times. The genes are TRBV7-9 and TRBJ2-5; no firm D call. The CDR3 contains 11 residues. Looked up from germline, CDR1 is SEHNR and CDR2 is FQNEAQ (reference sequence). Trimming removed 5 bases at V and 5 bases at J, with 6 bases between. The CDR3 spells CASSIVETQYF. CDR3 DNA sequence: TGTGCCAGCAGCATCGTGGAGACCCAGTACTTC.

This clonotype was observed a few times. CDR3 nucleotide sequence: TGTGCCAGCAGCTTAGCGCCCGGGCAGCCCCAGCATTTT. Amino acid sequence: CASSLAPGQPQHF. The V call is TRBV7-9, the J call TRBJ1-5; D gene unclear. Germline V gene sequence: CDR1 SEHNR, CDR2 FQNEAQ (reference sequence). The ends were cut back, 0 bases at V and 7 bases at J, with 7 bases in the middle. The CDR3 runs 13 residues.